This TCR beta chain stems from a study of Graves' ophthalmopathy and Graves' hyperthyroidism. Study-wide results and caveats: Detection in blood was also observed for most expanded thyroid clonotypes above 0.001 frequency.

This CDR3 region has 14 residues. Unmatched junction bases numbered 11, after V lost 6 bases and J lost 8 bases. This clonotype was seen a few times. Its antigen is unidentified. As the template, RNA transcripts were used to amplify TCR beta CDR3 regions. Following a first-round RT-PCR that used HTBI primers, a second-round multiplex PCR was carried out. MiXCR, run by TCRdb on the multiplex PCR reads, gives a single entry per CDR3 protein. The data hold 600,000 to 950,000 distinct CDR3 sequences, with 40% observed a single time. This clonotype was obtained from an adult man with Graves' ophthalmopathy. Source material: peripheral blood. The chain employs TRBV12-3 or TRBV12-4 and TRBJ1-2; TRBD1 matches at 8 bases. CDR3 sequence: CASRKTGVSGGYTF. CDR3 coding DNA: TGTGCCAGCAGAAAGACAGGGGTGTCAGGAGGCTACACCTTC.